The 21 T cell receptor beta chains in this list originate from one sample, sequenced in a study of T cell responses to AZD1222 COVID-19 vaccine. Method: immunoSEQ multiplex PCR; TCRdb's copy keeps in-frame clones and lacks some. Among roughly 110,000 clones listed, approximately 90% were seen once. The sequencing here drew on peripheral blood, taken 28 days after the second AZD1222 dose. The source of these receptors is an adult who received the AZD1222 COVID-19 vaccine.

This chain joins TRBV5-1 and TRBJ1-1; no clear D. In germline, CDR1 is SGHRS, CDR2 YFSETQ. CDR3 size: 11 residues. V gave up 7 bases and J gave up 1 base, with 5 bases separating them. CDR3 coding DNA: TGCGCCAGCCAATCGAACACTGAAGCTTTCTTT. As protein: CASQSNTEAFF.

The chain has TRBV5-1 and TRBJ1-2, with D hard to call. Trimming stripped 2 bases from V and 4 bases from J, with 24 bases between. The CDR3 is made up of 18 amino acids. The germline gives CDR1 SGHRS, CDR2 YFSETQ. The CDR3 DNA sequence: TGCGCCAGCAGCTTCAGTGGGGAGACTCGTACGTCCTTCTATGGCTACACCTTC. Translation gives CASSFSGETRTSFYGYTF.

The chain has TRBV9 and TRBJ1-3, with D possibly TRBD1 on 6 matching bases. V lost 4 bases and J 2 bases, leaving 16 bases between the germline ends. CDR1 and CDR2 (germline): SGDLS, YYNGEE. This CDR3 spans 16 amino acids. CDR3 loop: CASSTTGRAAGNTIYF. CDR3 coding DNA: TGTGCCAGCAGCACTACAGGGAGAGCGGCTGGAAACACCATATATTTT.

This chain connects TRBV7-2 to TRBJ2-3, with D possibly TRBD2 on 6 matching bases. Trimming shortened V by 2 bases and J by 0 bases, and 9 bases separated the two germline ends. Germline CDR1 reads SGHTA; CDR2 reads FQGNSA. This CDR3 has 15 amino acids. The CDR3 is CASSLFGTSTDTQYF. For the CDR3, the DNA is TGTGCCAGCAGCTTATTCGGGACTAGCACAGATACGCAGTATTTT. The entire variable domain, with the rest obtained from reference TRBV7-2 and TRBJ2-3, is as follows: GAGVSQSPSNKVTEKGKDVELRCDPISGHTALYWYRQSLGQGLEFLIYFQGNSAPDKSGLPSDRFSAERTGGSVSTLTIQRTQQEDSAVYLCASSLFGTSTDTQYFGPGTRLTVL.

The chain carries TRBV28 and TRBJ2-7; TRBD2 aligns across 7 bases. The CDR3 has 14 amino acids. V trimming: 7 bases; J trimming: 2 bases; junction bases outside the gene matches: 8. The germline V gene has CDR1 MDHEN and CDR2 SYDVKM. This CDR3 reads CASTTSVSTYEQYF. CDR3 DNA sequence: TGTGCCAGCACCACTAGCGTCAGCACCTACGAGCAGTACTTC.

V gene TRBV29-1 combines with J gene TRBJ2-5; the match to TRBD2 covers 7 bases. The CDR3 runs 15 residues. Germline V gene data show CDR1 as SQVTM and CDR2 as ANQGSEA. Trimming took 6 bases from V and 4 from J; bases not matched to a gene: 14. CDR3 amino acids: CSVGGVQVRRETQYF. The CDR3 DNA is TGCAGCGTGGGGGGGGTGCAGGTGAGGAGAGAGACCCAGTACTTC.

The chain combines TRBV18 with TRBJ2-2, with 10 positions matching TRBD1. Per germline, CDR1 KGHSH and CDR2 LQKENI. V shed 8 bases and J 4 bases; nucleotides not matched to a gene: 10. The CDR3 contains 16 residues. The CDR3 reads CASTTAGQGTTGELFF. The CDR3 nucleotides are TGTGCCAGCACCACCGCGGGACAGGGGACCACCGGGGAGCTGTTTTTT. The full variable domain, completed using reference TRBV18 and TRBJ2-2, is NAGVMQNPRHLVRRRGQEARLRCSPMKGHSHVYWYRQLPEEGLKFMVYLQKENIIDESGMPKERFSAEFPKEGPSILRIQQVVRGDSAAYFCASTTAGQGTTGELFFGEGSRLTVL.

The chain joins TRBV29-1 to TRBJ2-3, with D possibly called TRBD1 or TRBD2 (6 bases each). The CDR3 extends over 12 amino acids. V lost 5 bases and J 7 bases, leaving 13 bases between the germline ends. Germline V gene sequence: CDR1 SQVTM, CDR2 ANQGSEA. This chain's CDR3 is CSVRGAGNTQYF. In DNA form, the CDR3 reads TGCAGCGTTAGGGGGGCCGGGAATACGCAGTATTTT.

This chain links TRBV3-1 (or the pseudogene TRBV3-2) with TRBJ2-7; TRBD1 agrees at 12 bases. This CDR3 is 15 amino acids long. With V trimmed by 4 bases and J by 3 bases, 4 bases remained unmatched. The germline CDR1 and CDR2 sequences are LGHDT and YNNKEL (reference sequence). CDR3 DNA: TGTGCCAGCAGCCTCGGGACAGGGGGCTTCTACGAGCAGTACTTC. It translates to CASSLGTGGFYEQYF.

The V gene is TRBV11-2, the J gene TRBJ2-7; 8 bases fit TRBD1. Germline-derived CDR1 and CDR2 are SGHAT and FQNNGV. The ends lost 2 bases at V and 2 bases at J; junction bases unmatched: 8. The CDR3 sequence is 16 residues long. The CDR3 loop is CASSLPRQGPPYEQYF. In DNA form, the CDR3 reads TGTGCCAGCAGCTTACCGAGACAGGGGCCTCCCTACGAGCAGTACTTC. The full variable domain, with the rest looked up from reference TRBV11-2 and TRBJ2-7, is EAGVAQSPRYKIIEKRQSVAFWCNPISGHATLYWYQQILGQGPKLLIQFQNNGVVDDSQLPKDRFSAERLKGVDSTLKIQPAKLEDSAVYLCASSLPRQGPPYEQYFGPGTRLTVT.

This clone was detected only a few times. The chain joins TRBV18 to TRBJ2-5, with 13 positions matching TRBD2. The CDR3 loop spans 15 amino acids. Looked up from germline, CDR1 is KGHSH and CDR2 is LQKENI. The trim removed 6 bases at V and 3 bases at J, leaving 4 bases unmatched. The CDR3 DNA sequence: TGTGCCAGCTCCCTCGGACTAGCGGGAGAAGAGACCCAGTACTTC. Protein sequence: CASSLGLAGEETQYF.

This clone appeared a few times. This chain joins TRBV6-2 or TRBV6-3 and TRBJ2-5, with 7 nucleotides matching TRBD1. CDR1 is MNHEY and CDR2 is SVGEGT in the germline V gene. This CDR3 has 14 amino acids. V shed 5 bases, J shed 1 base, and the junction held 4 bases outside the gene matches. CDR3 bases: TGTGCCAGCAGTCAAACAGGGGCCCAAGAGACCCAGTACTTC. Translating it yields CASSQTGAQETQYF.

The chain links TRBV27 to TRBJ1-4, with TRBD1 as a possible D gene (5 bases). V was pared by 0 bases and J by 8 bases, with 10 bases between. Germline CDR1 is MNHEY and CDR2 is SMNVEV (reference sequence). This CDR3 has 14 residues. The CDR3 nucleotides are TGTGCCAGCAGTTTATCGGGACGGACCGAAAAACTGTTTTTT. As protein: CASSLSGRTEKLFF.

This clone is a singleton in its sample. The gene calls are TRBV7-2 and TRBJ2-7; 7 bases are shared with TRBD1. The CDR3 is made up of 13 amino acids. After removal of 5 bases from V and 2 bases from J, the junction contained 3 bases not matched to a gene. The germline gives CDR1 SGHTA, CDR2 FQGNSA. CDR3 residues: CASSRGQTYEQYF. Written as DNA, the CDR3 is TGTGCCAGCAGCCGGGGACAGACCTACGAGCAGTACTTC.

The chain has TRBV2 and TRBJ1-3; 8 nucleotides agree with TRBD1. Germline V lookup: CDR1 SNHLY, CDR2 FYNNEI. V lost 3 bases and J lost 6; bases outside the gene matches: 7. The CDR3 runs 15 residues. The CDR3 coding sequence is TGTGCCAGCAGTGATTTCTGGCAGGGGGCAAACACCATATATTTT. This codes for CASSDFWQGANTIYF.

This clone was recorded once. The rearrangement joins TRBV4-3 to TRBJ2-2; TRBD1 aligns across 7 bases. J lost 4 bases, V lost 3 bases, and 11 bases had no gene match. Germline CDR1 LGHNA, CDR2 YSLEER. CDR3 length: 17 residues. CDR3 in DNA: TGCGCCAGCAGCCATGACGACTACACAGGGGTCACCGGGGAGCTGTTTTTT. Its translation: CASSHDDYTGVTGELFF.

The gene calls are TRBV7-3 and TRBJ2-1, with D perhaps TRBD2 (5 bases). The CDR3 consists of 15 residues. Germline V lookup: CDR1 SGHTA, CDR2 FQGTGA. V lost 5 bases, J lost 5 bases, and 16 bases lay in between. The CDR3 sequence: CASSATVGSHNEQFF. CDR3 coding DNA: TGTGCCAGCAGCGCCACTGTTGGGAGCCACAATGAGCAGTTCTTC.

The chain has TRBV6-2 or TRBV6-3 and TRBJ2-7; maybe TRBD1 (6 bases). Germline CDR1 is MNHEY and CDR2 is SVGEGT. This CDR3 contains 15 residues. Trimming stripped 5 bases from V and 3 bases from J, with 17 bases between. For the CDR3, the DNA is TGTGCCAGCAGTATACACAGGGTAGACCTCTACGAGCAGTACTTC. It specifies CASSIHRVDLYEQYF.

J is TRBJ2-7 and V is TRBV6-5; 7 nucleotides align to TRBD1. The J segment lost 2 bases and the V segment lost 6 bases, leaving 7 bases of the junction unmatched. CDR1 and CDR2 (germline): MNHEY, SVGAGI. The CDR3 covers 14 residues. The CDR3 spells CASRTGAFTYEQYF. The CDR3 bases are TGTGCCAGCAGAACAGGGGCCTTTACCTACGAGCAGTACTTC.

The gene calls are TRBV5-1 and TRBJ2-5; the D gene is possibly TRBD1 (6 bases). Germline loops: CDR1 SGHRS, CDR2 YFSETQ. With 4 bases removed from V and 5 bases from J, the gap between germline ends came to 21 bases. This CDR3 contains 16 residues. Written as DNA, the CDR3 is TGCGCCAGCAGCGTTGCCCCAGGGACACCCCGTGAGACCCAGTACTTC. Its translation is CASSVAPGTPRETQYF.

The chain recombines TRBV13 with TRBJ1-2; D uncertain. Per the germline V gene, CDR1 is PRHDT and CDR2 is FYEKMQ (reference sequence). The germline V and J ends were trimmed by 1 base and 2 bases, with 14 bases remaining between them. The CDR3 is 16 amino acids. Written as DNA, the CDR3 is TGTGCCAGCAGCTTAGCCCCCCTGACACAGAACTATGGCTACACCTTC. It codes for CASSLAPLTQNYGYTF.